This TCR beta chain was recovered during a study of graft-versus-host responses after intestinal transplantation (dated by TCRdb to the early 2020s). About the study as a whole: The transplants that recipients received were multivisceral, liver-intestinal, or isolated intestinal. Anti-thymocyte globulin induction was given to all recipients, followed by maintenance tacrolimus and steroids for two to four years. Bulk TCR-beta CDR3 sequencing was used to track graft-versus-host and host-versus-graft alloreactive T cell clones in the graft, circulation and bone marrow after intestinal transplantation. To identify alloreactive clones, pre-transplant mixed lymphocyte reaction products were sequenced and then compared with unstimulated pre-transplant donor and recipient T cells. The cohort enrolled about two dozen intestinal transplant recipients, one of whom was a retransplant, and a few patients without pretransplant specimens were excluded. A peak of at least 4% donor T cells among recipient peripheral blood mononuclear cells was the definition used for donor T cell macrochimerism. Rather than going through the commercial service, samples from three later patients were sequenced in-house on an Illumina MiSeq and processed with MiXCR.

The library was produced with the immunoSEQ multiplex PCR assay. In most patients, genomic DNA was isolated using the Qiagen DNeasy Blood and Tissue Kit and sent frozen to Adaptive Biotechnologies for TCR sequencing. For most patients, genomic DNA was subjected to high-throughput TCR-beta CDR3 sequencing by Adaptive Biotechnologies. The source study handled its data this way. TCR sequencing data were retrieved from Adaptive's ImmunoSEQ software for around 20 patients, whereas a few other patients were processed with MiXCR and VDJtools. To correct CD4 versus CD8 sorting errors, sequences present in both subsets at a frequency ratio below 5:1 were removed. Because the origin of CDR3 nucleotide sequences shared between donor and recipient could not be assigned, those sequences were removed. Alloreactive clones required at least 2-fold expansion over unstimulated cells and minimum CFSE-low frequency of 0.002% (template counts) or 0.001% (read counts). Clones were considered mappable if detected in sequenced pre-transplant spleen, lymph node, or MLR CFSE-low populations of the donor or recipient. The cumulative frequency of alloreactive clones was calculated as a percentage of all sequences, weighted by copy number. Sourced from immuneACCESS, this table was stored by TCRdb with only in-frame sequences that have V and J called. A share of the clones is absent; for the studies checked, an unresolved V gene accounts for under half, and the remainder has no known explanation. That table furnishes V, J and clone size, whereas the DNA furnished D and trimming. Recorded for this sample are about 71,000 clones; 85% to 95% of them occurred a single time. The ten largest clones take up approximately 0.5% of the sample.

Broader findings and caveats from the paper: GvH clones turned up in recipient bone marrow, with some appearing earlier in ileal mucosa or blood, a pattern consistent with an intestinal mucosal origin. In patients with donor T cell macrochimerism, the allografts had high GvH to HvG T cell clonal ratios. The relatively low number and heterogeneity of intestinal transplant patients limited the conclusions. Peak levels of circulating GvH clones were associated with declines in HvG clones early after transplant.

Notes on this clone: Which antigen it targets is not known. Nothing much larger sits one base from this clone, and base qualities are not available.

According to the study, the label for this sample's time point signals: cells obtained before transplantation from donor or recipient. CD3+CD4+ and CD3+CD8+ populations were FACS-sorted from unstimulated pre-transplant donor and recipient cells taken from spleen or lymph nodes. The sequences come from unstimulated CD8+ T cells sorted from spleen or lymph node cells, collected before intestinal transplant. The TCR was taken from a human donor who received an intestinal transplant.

The sequenced DNA is TGCGCCAGCTTTGACTACCACACAGATACGCAGTATTTT. Its protein product is CASFDYHTDTQYF. The V and J segments used are TRBV10-2 and TRBJ2-3, with TRBD2 perhaps the D gene, on 5 matching bases. The CDR3 sequence holds 13 residues, the cysteine and phenylalanine included. The DNA shown is the 39-base CDR3, in frame from base 1. The germline V gene specifies WSHSY as CDR1 and SAAADI as CDR2. The V and J ends are trimmed by 8 bases and 2 bases, leaving 11 bases between them.